These T cell receptor beta chains were read from a single sample in a study of shared clonotypes between healthy human individuals. Using immunoSEQ multiplex PCR, the repertoire was profiled, and TCRdb retains in-frame clones only, with some absent. The data contain a few million clones, approximately 93% of them singletons. Sequenced material: naive CD4+ T cells from PBMCs. These TCRs come from a man in his late teens or twenties in good health. Some clones in this sample may be carry-over from other donors' samples. CDR3s include the opening cysteine and the closing phenylalanine or tryptophan. A D gene is named only where the DNA matches it firmly. Where a row states a size, it is once, few, many or the class of an expanded clone; other rows omit it.

clone_size d_call j_call v_call cdr3_aa
. . TRBJ2-7 TRBV5-1 CASSETYSYEQYF
. . TRBJ2-3 TRBV7-9 CASSWGADTQYF
. TRBD1 TRBJ1-2 TRBV5-1 CASSELQGADYGYTF
. . TRBJ1-1 TRBV29-1 CSAHLGGEAFF
. . TRBJ2-5 TRBV11-2 CASSSTRVETQYF
. . TRBJ2-7 TRBV27 CASPRDLAGNSSYEQYF
. TRBD2 TRBJ2-7 TRBV7-2 CASSSLAGYSYEQYF
. TRBD2 TRBJ2-7 TRBV5-4 CASSLGGGGAYEQYF
. TRBD2 TRBJ2-7 TRBV6-6 CASSPVRAGGYEQYF
. . TRBJ2-6 TRBV5-4 CASSFISRGANVLTF
. TRBD2 TRBJ2-5 TRBV4-2 CASSQGSGGSDWAPYF
. . TRBJ1-3 TRBV9 CASSPRSATGNTIYF
. TRBD1 TRBJ2-3 TRBV5-1 CASSHDRGTDTQYF
once . TRBJ1-2 TRBV7-2 CASSLEQATIYTF
. . TRBJ1-2 TRBV11-2 CASSLRVRDGYTF